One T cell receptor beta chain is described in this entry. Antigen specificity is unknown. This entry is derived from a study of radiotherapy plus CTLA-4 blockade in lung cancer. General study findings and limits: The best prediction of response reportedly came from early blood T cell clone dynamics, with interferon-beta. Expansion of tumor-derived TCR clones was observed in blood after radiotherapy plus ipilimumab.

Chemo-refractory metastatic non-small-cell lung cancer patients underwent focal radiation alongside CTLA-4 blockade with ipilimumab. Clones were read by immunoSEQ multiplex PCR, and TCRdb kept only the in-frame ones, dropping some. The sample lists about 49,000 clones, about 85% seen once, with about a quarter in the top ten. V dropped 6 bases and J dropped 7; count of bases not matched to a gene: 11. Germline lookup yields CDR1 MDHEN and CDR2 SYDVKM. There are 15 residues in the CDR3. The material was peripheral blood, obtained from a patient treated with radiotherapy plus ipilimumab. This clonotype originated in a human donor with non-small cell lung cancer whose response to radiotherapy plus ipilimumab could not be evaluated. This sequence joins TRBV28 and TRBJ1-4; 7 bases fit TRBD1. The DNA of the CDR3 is TGTGCCAGCAGCCGAGCCAGGACAGGAAGTGAAAAACTGTTTTTT. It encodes CASSRARTGSEKLFF.